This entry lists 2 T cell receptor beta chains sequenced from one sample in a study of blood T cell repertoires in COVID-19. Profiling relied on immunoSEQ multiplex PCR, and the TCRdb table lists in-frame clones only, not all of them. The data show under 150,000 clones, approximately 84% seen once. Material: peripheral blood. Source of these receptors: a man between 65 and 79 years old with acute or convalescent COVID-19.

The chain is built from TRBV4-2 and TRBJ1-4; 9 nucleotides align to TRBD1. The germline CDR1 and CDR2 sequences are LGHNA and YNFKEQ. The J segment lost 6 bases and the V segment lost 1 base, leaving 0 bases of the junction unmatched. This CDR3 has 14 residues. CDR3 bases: TGTGCCAGCAGCCAAGGACAGGGGGATGAAAAACTGTTTTTT. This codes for CASSQGQGDEKLFF.

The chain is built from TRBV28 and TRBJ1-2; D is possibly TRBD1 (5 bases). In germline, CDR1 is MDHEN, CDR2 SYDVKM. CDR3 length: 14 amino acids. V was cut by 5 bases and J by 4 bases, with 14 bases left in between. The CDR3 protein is CASSPAGGVYGYTF. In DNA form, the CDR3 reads TGTGCCAGCAGTCCCGCGGGGGGGGTCTATGGCTACACCTTC.